This T cell receptor (beta chain) was documented in a study of shared clonotypes between healthy human individuals. The healthy adult donors were HIV-negative and reported no recent acute infections or vaccinations. Per the study methods: ImmunoSEQ sequences covered only the junction and lacked quality scores; filtering therefore differed. TCRdb keeps only in-frame clones here, not all; method: immunoSEQ multiplex PCR. D and trimming were read from the DNA, whereas the V and J calls and clone size are those reported in that table. There are hundreds of thousands of clones in the sample; about three quarters occur only once, and approximately 1.8% lies in the top ten. The CDR3 is 13 residues long. The V gene end was trimmed by 8 bases and the J gene end by 7 bases; junction bases not matched to a gene: 9. Germline-derived CDR1 and CDR2 are LNHDA and SQIVND (reference sequence).

The sample consisted of memory CD4+ T cells sorted from blood. Regarding subset: CD45RA-negative fraction. This sequence joins TRBV19 and TRBJ2-7, with 9 bases identical to TRBD1. The source of this sequence is a young woman in good health. CDR3 amino acids: CASGTGRSGEQYF. CDR3 nucleotide sequence: TGTGCCAGTGGGACAGGGAGGTCGGGGGAGCAGTACTTC.